The present TCR beta chain was sequenced within a study of tissue T cells after allogeneic stem cell transplantation. Study-wide results and caveats: Few T cell clones were shared across patients, but motif clusters showed tissue-specific shared signatures. Sampling depth was limited, and the cohort was small and clinically varied.

Time point meaning: mouse harvest day 14 after allogeneic transplant. Mouse grafts combined 10^7 T-cell-depleted bone marrow cells with 10^6 splenic CD5+ T cells. This mouse GVHD model was MHC-mismatched B6 to BALB/c, profiled day 7 or 14. About this clone itself: Its antigen is not identified. These gene names are mouse names.

Profiled with immunoSEQ multiplex PCR; TCRdb holds only in-frame clones, not every one. The sample has under 6,000 clones; around 49% are singletons. This clonotype was sampled from a female BALB/c mouse given C57BL/6 T cells with graft-versus-host disease after an allogeneic hematopoietic cell transplant. The sample comprised lymph node tissue.

CDR3 residues: CASSLDPHEQYF. The part of the CDR3 DNA that was read is TGTGCAAGCAGCTTAGATCCCCATGAACAGTAC. The V gene is TRBV16, the J gene TRBJ2-7, with unresolved D. The CDR3 end is not reached by the read, which stops 1 residue before it; the germline J gene fills it in. Trimming cost V 0 bases and J 5 bases, with 5 bases left between them. This CDR3 contains 12 residues. CDR1 and CDR2 from the germline V gene are SGHSA and FRNQAP.